The entry below describes one T cell receptor beta chain. This specimen comes from a study of control samples from healthy donors and cancer patients. Measured with immunoSEQ multiplex PCR; TCRdb has only the in-frame clones, and not every one. Altogether 200,000 to 250,000 clones are present, around 94% being singletons, with the ten largest covering approximately 1.5%. V was cut by 8 bases and J by 7 bases, with 14 bases left in between. The length of the CDR3 is 12 residues. The V gene's germline CDR1 is LNHDA and CDR2 SQIVND (reference sequence). This chain joins TRBV19 and TRBJ2-5; a weak D match, TRBD1 (6 bases). The sequenced sample was blood. The TCR sequence derives from a man between 50 and 59 years old in good health. CDR3 sequence: CASADSLRTQYF. DNA for the CDR3: TGTGCCAGTGCGGACAGCCTTCGGACCCAGTACTTC. The whole variable domain, remainder taken from reference TRBV19 and TRBJ2-5, is DGGITQSPKYLFRKEGQNVTLSCEQNLNHDAMYWYRQDPGQGLRLIYYSQIVNDFQKGDIAEGYSVSREKKESFPLTVTSAQKNPTAFYLCASADSLRTQYFGPGTRLLVL.